Shown below are 9 T cell receptor beta chains from a single sample sequenced in a study of control samples from healthy donors and cancer patients. Repertoires were generated with immunoSEQ multiplex PCR, while TCRdb's copy carries only in-frame clones and drops some. The profile shows roughly 55,000 clones, around 95% of them singletons. Sequencing was carried out using blood. These receptors were taken from a woman aged 18-29 years in good health.

The chain's CDR3 is CASSFGGLVWESGNTIYF. For the CDR3, the DNA is TGTGCCAGCAGCTTCGGGGGATTAGTGTGGGAGTCTGGAAACACCATATATTTT. The chain joins TRBV7-2 to TRBJ1-3; D perhaps matches TRBD1 (5 bases). The CDR3 has 18 residues. Per the germline V gene, CDR1 is SGHTA and CDR2 is FQGNSA. The ends were cut back, 3 bases at V and 1 base at J, with 19 bases in the middle.

The rearrangement uses TRBV5-1 and TRBJ2-2, with 9 bases matching TRBD2. Germline V gene lookup returns CDR1 SGHRS and CDR2 YFSETQ. The CDR3 length is 18 residues. V shed 1 base and J 1 base; nucleotides not matched to a gene: 8. The CDR3, as DNA: TGCGCCAGCAGCTTGTGCGGGGGGGCTGTTAGGAACACCGGGGAGCTGTTTTTT. It translates to CASSLCGGAVRNTGELFF.

By share, this clone ranks as medium-sized. At one boundary the junction diverges from the germline segment, which might be a read error. The chain combines TRBV7-7 with TRBJ1-6; 7 bases are a match to TRBD1. Germline CDR1 SSHAT, CDR2 FNYEAQ (reference sequence). The CDR3 loop spans 16 amino acids. CDR3 nucleotide sequence: TGTGCTAGCAGCTTTACCGGGGACAGTCTTAATTCACCCCTCCACTTT. Residues: CASSFTGDSLNSPLHF.

V usage is TRBV7-3 and J usage is TRBJ1-1; a possible D gene is TRBD1 (6 bases). CDR1 and CDR2 (germline): SGHTA, FQGTGA. This CDR3 contains 19 residues. Trimming pared 5 bases from V and 4 bases from J, leaving 29 bases between. CDR3 in amino acids: CASSPWVPRTVHGSTEAFF. The CDR3 region has the DNA TGTGCCAGCAGCCCCTGGGTGCCCAGGACAGTTCACGGGAGCACTGAAGCTTTCTTT.

CDR3 nucleotide sequence: TGTGCCAGCGGAGATGACAGGGCTAACTATGGCTACACCTTC. Amino acid sequence: CASGDDRANYGYTF. The chain couples TRBV7-9 to TRBJ1-2; 7 bases map to TRBD1. This CDR3 has 14 residues. Looked up from germline, CDR1 is SEHNR and CDR2 is FQNEAQ (reference sequence). The V gene end was trimmed by 8 bases and the J gene end by 0 bases; junction bases not matched to a gene: 6.

The table lists this clone with a few counts. The chain employs TRBV7-2 and TRBJ2-5, with 9 bases aligning to TRBD1. Germline V lookup: CDR1 SGHTA, CDR2 FQGNSA. The length of the CDR3 is 15 residues. J gave up 5 bases and V 6 bases, and 10 bases lay outside the gene matches. The chain's CDR3 is CASRSQTGGRETQYF. DNA for the CDR3: TGTGCCAGCAGGTCACAAACAGGGGGCAGGGAGACCCAGTACTTC. Combining the CDR3 with reference TRBV7-2 and TRBJ2-5 gives the whole variable domain GAGVSQSPSNKVTEKGKDVELRCDPISGHTALYWYRQSLGQGLEFLIYFQGNSAPDKSGLPSDRFSAERTGGSVSTLTIQRTQQEDSAVYLCASRSQTGGRETQYFGPGTRLLVL.

The rearrangement joins TRBV6-2 or TRBV6-3 to TRBJ2-3, with TRBD2 as a possible D gene (5 bases). V lost 2 bases and J 3 bases, leaving 9 bases between the germline ends. This CDR3 comprises 14 residues. Looked up from germline, CDR1 is MNHEY and CDR2 is SVGEGT. The CDR3 loop reads CASSYQLGTDTQYF. Here the CDR3 DNA reads TGTGCCAGCAGTTACCAACTAGGGACAGATACGCAGTATTTT.

The V gene is TRBV29-1, the J gene TRBJ1-5; D remains unclear. The germline gives CDR1 SQVTM, CDR2 ANQGSEA. V was clipped by 0 bases and J by 4 bases, with 4 bases between them. This CDR3 region has 12 residues. This CDR3 reads CSVEDGNQPQHF. The DNA for the CDR3 is TGCAGCGTTGAAGACGGAAATCAGCCCCAGCATTTT.

J is TRBJ1-1 and V is TRBV20-1; D possibly corresponds to TRBD1 (6 bases). The length of the CDR3 is 14 residues. V was shortened by 3 bases and J by 2 bases, with 13 bases between the two germline ends. The germline gives CDR1 DFQATT, CDR2 SNEGSKA (reference sequence). The CDR3 protein is CSASRGTFNTEAFF. The CDR3 DNA follows: TGCAGTGCTAGTAGGGGGACCTTCAACACTGAAGCTTTCTTT.